This TCR beta chain was found in a study of graft-versus-host responses after intestinal transplantation. Study in general: The whole recipient group had anti-thymocyte globulin induction followed by tacrolimus and steroids for about three years.

This clone was observed once. Its antigen is not known. Germline V gives CDR1 SGHNT, CDR2 YYREEE (reference sequence). The CDR3 has 16 amino acids. The ends were cut back, 4 bases at V and 6 bases at J, with 23 bases in the middle. The assay was immunoSEQ multiplex PCR, and TCRdb's table has in-frame clones only and misses some. The sample holds about 81,000 clones, less than 90% seen once. The chain recombines TRBV5-4 with TRBJ2-7; D possibly corresponds to TRBD1 (6 bases). The TCR originated in a human donor who received an intestinal transplant. Here the sequenced sample was unstimulated CD4+ T cells sorted from spleen or lymph node cells, taken before intestinal transplant. The CDR3 DNA reads as TGTGCCAGCAGCCTGGGGGCCTGGGGATCGGCGGGCGAGCAGTACTTC. It specifies CASSLGAWGSAGEQYF.